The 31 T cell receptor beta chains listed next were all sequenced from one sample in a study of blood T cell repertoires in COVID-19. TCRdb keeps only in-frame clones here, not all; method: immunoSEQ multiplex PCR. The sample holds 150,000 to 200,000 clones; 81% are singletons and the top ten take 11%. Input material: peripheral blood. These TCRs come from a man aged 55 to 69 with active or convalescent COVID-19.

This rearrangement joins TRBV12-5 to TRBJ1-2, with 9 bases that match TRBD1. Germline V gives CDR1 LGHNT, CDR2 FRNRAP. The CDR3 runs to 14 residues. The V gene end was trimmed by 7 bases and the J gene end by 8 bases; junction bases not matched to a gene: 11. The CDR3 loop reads CASALGNRGQGYTF. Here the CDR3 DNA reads TGTGCTAGTGCCTTGGGGAACAGGGGGCAAGGCTACACCTTC.

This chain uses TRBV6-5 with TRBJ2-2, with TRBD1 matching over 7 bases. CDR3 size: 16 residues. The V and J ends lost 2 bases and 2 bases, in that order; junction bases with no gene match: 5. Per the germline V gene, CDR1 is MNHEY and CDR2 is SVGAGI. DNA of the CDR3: TGTGCCAGCAGTTACGCGGCAGGGGGTAACACCGGGGAGCTGTTTTTT. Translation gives CASSYAAGGNTGELFF.

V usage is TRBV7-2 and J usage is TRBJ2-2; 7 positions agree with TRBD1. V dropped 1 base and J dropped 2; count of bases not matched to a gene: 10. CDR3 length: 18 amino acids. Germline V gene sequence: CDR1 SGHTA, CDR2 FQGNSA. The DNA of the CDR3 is TGTGCCAGCAGCTTAGTCGGTGGGGCAGGGGGTAACACCGGGGAGCTGTTTTTT. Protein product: CASSLVGGAGGNTGELFF.

CDR3: CASSPRPGYSIGEQYF. The DNA of the CDR3 is TGTGCCAGCAGTCCGCGCCCGGGGTACTCGATTGGGGAGCAGTACTTC. This sequence joins TRBV27 and TRBJ2-7; D possibly corresponds to TRBD2 (5 bases). From germline, CDR1 is MNHEY and CDR2 SMNVEV (reference sequence). Trimming shortened V by 5 bases and J by 7 bases, and 24 bases separated the two germline ends. The CDR3 spans 16 residues.

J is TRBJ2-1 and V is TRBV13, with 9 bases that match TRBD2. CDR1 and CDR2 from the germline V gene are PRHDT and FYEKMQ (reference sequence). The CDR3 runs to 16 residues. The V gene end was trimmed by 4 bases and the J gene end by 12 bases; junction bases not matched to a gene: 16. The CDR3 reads CASSSGLLAGPKGQFF. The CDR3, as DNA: TGTGCCAGCAGCTCCGGCTTACTAGCGGGCCCTAAGGGGCAGTTCTTC.

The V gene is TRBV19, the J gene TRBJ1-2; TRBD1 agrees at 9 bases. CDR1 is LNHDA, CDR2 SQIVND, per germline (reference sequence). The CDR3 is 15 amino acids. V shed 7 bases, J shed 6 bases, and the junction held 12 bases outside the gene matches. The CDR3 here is CASTIIQGARHGYTF. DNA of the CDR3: TGTGCCAGTACCATAATACAGGGGGCGCGGCATGGCTACACCTTC.

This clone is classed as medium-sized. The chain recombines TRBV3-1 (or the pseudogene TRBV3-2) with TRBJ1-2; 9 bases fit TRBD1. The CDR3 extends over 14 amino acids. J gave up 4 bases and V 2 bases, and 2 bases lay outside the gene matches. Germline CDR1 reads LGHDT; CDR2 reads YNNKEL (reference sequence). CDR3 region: CASSQQQGAYGYTF. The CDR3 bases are TGTGCCAGCAGCCAACAACAGGGGGCCTATGGCTACACCTTC.

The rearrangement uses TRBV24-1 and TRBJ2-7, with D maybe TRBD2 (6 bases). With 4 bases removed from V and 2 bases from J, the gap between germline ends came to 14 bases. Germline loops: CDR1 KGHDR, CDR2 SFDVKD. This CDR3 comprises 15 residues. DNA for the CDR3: TGTGCCACCAGTGACCCCGGGAGCCGACCCTACGAGCAGTACTTC. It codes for CATSDPGSRPYEQYF.

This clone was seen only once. The CDR3: CASSNQGTGYGYTF. The CDR3 DNA sequence: TGTGCCAGCAGTAATCAGGGTACTGGCTATGGCTACACCTTC. The V gene is TRBV6-5, the J gene TRBJ1-2; tentatively, D is TRBD1 (5 bases). V lost 5 bases and J 4 bases, leaving 14 bases between the germline ends. This CDR3 comprises 14 residues. Germline V gene sequence: CDR1 MNHEY, CDR2 SVGAGI.

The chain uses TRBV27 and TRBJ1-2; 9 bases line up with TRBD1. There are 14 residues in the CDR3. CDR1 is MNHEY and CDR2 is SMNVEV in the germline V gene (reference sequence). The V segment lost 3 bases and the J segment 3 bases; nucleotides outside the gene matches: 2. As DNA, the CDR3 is TGTGCCAGCAGTTTGGGACAGGGCTACTATGGCTACACCTTC. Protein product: CASSLGQGYYGYTF.

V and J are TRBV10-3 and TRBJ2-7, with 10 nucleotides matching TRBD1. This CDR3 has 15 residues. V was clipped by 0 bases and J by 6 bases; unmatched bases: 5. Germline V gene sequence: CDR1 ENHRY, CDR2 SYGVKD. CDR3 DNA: TGTGCCATCAGTGAGTCGACAGGGGGCGCGTCCGAGCAGTACTTC. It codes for CAISESTGGASEQYF.

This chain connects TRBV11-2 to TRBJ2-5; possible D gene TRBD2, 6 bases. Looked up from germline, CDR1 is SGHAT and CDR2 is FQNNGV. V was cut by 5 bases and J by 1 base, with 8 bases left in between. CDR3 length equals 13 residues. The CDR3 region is CASSRGSQETQYF. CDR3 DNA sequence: TGTGCCAGCAGCCGGGGGAGCCAAGAGACCCAGTACTTC.

The CDR3 sequence is CASSSPTGASRDTQYF. The CDR3 nucleotides are TGTGCCAGCAGTTCCCCGACAGGGGCGAGTAGAGATACGCAGTATTTT. The V and J genes are TRBV28 and TRBJ2-3, with 8 positions matching TRBD1. The germline CDR1 and CDR2 sequences are MDHEN and SYDVKM. Unmatched junction bases numbered 11, after V lost 4 bases and J lost 5 bases. This CDR3 region has 16 residues.

The CDR3 loop reads CASSFQGARGYTF. The CDR3 bases are TGTGCCAGCAGCTTCCAGGGGGCGCGTGGCTACACCTTC. The rearrangement links TRBV7-2 to TRBJ1-2; TRBD1 agrees at 8 bases. The CDR3 consists of 13 residues. CDR1 and CDR2 from the germline V gene are SGHTA and FQGNSA. The V segment lost 3 bases and the J segment 7 bases; nucleotides outside the gene matches: 4.

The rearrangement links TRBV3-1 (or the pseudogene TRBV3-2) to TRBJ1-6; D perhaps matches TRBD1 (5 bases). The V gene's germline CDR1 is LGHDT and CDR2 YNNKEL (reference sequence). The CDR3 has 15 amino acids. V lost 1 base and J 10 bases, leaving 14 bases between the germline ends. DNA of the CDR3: TGTGCCAGCAGCCAAGGGCGGGGGATTGGGTCACCCCTCCACTTT. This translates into CASSQGRGIGSPLHF.

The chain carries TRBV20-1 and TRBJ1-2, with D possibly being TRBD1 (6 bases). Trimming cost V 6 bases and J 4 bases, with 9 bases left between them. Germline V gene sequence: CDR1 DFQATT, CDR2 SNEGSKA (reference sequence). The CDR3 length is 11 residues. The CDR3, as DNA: TGCAGTGCCGGACAGTCCTATGGCTACACCTTC. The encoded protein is CSAGQSYGYTF.

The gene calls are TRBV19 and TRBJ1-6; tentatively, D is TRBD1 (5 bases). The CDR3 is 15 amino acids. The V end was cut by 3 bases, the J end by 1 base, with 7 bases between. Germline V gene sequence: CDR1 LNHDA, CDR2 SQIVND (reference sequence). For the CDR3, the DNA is TGTGCCAGTAGTATGGGGGGGTCCTATAATTCACCCCTCCACTTT. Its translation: CASSMGGSYNSPLHF.

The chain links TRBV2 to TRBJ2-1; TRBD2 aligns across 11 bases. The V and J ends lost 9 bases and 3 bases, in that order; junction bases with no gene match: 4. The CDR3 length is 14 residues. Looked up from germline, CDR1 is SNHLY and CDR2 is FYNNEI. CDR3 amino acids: CASSTSGNYNEQFF. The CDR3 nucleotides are TGTGCCAGTTCGACTAGCGGGAACTACAATGAGCAGTTCTTC.

CDR3 region: CASGEGGSGSYEQYF. The CDR3 coding sequence is TGTGCCAGCGGAGAAGGTGGGTCGGGCTCCTACGAGCAGTACTTC. V gene TRBV28 combines with J gene TRBJ2-7, with D unclear. The germline V and J ends were trimmed by 8 bases and 0 bases, with 17 bases remaining between them. The CDR3 is 15 amino acids. In germline, CDR1 is MDHEN, CDR2 SYDVKM. Together with reference TRBV28 and TRBJ2-7, the CDR3 gives the full variable domain: DVKVTQSSRYLVKRTGEKVFLECVQDMDHENMFWYRQDPGLGLRLIYFSYDVKMKEKGDIPEGYSVSREKKERFSLILESASTNQTSMYLCASGEGGSGSYEQYFGPGTRLTVT.

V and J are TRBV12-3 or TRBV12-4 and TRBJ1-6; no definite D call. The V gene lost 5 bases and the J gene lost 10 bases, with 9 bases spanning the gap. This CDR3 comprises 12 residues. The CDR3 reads CASSLMLSPLHF. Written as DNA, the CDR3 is TGTGCCAGCAGTCTAATGCTATCACCCCTCCACTTT.

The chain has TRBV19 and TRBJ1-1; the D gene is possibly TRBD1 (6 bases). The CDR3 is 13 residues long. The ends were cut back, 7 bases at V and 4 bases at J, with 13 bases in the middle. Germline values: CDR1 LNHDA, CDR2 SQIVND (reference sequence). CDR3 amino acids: CASTRLRGTEAFF. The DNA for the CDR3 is TGTGCCAGTACCCGCCTCAGGGGCACTGAAGCTTTCTTT.

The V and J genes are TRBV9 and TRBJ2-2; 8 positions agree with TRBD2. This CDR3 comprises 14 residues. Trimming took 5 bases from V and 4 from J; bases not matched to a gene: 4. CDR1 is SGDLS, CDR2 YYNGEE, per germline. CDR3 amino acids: CASRPGGPTGELFF. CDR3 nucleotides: TGTGCCAGCAGACCGGGGGGGCCCACCGGGGAGCTGTTTTTT. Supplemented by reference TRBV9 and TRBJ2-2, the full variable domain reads DSGVTQTPKHLITATGQRVTLRCSPRSGDLSVYWYQQSLDQGLQFLIQYYNGEERAKGNILERFSAQQFPDLHSELNLSSLELGDSALYFCASRPGGPTGELFFGEGSRLTVL.

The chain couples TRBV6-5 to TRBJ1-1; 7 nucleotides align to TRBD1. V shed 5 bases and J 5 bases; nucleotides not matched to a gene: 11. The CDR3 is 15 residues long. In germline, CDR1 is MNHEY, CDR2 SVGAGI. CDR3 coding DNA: TGTGCCAGCAGTCCAGGGACAGTTCCTAAAACTGAAGCTTTCTTT. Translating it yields CASSPGTVPKTEAFF.

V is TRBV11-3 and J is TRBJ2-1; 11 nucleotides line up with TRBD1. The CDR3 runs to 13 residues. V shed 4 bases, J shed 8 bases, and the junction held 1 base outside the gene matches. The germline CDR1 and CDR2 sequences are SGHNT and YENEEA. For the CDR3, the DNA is TGTGCCAGCAGCTGGGACAGGGGGTATGAGCAGTTCTTC. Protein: CASSWDRGYEQFF. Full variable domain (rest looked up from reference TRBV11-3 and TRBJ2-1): EAGVVQSPRYKIIEKKQPVAFWCNPISGHNTLYWYLQNLGQGPELLIRYENEEAVDDSQLPKDRFSAERLKGVDSTLKIQPAELGDSAVYLCASSWDRGYEQFFGPGTRLTVL.

This CDR3 reads CASSLGGQANSYEQYF. CDR3 nucleotides: TGCGCCAGCAGCTTGGGGGGACAGGCGAACTCCTACGAGCAGTACTTC. This chain uses TRBV5-1 with TRBJ2-7; 8 bases fit TRBD1. The trim removed 0 bases at V and 0 bases at J, leaving 5 bases unmatched. The CDR3 length is 16 residues. Per germline, CDR1 SGHRS and CDR2 YFSETQ.

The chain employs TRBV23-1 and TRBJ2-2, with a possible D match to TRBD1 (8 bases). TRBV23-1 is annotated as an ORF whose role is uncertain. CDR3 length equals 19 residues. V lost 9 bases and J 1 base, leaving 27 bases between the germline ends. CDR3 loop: CASGQGTSSGPGNTGELFF. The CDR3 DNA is TGCGCCAGTGGACAGGGAACGAGTAGCGGGCCCGGGAACACCGGGGAGCTGTTTTTT.

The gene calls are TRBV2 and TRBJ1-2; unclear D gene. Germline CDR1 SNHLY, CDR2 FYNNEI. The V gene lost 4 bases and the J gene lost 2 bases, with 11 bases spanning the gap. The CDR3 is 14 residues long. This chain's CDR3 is CASSGGKLNYGYTF. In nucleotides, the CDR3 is TGTGCCAGCAGTGGAGGGAAATTGAACTATGGCTACACCTTC.

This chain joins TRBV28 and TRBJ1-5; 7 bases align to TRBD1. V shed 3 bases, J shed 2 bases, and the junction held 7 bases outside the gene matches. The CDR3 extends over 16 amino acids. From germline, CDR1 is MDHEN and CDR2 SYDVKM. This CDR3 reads CASSLGDSHRNQPQHF. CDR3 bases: TGTGCCAGCAGTTTGGGGGACAGCCATCGCAATCAGCCCCAGCATTTT.

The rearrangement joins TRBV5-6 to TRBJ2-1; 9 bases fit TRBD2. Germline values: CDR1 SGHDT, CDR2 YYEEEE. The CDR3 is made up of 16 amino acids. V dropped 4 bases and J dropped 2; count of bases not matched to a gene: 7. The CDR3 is CASSGRLAETYNEQFF. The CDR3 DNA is TGTGCCAGCAGCGGGAGACTAGCGGAAACCTACAATGAGCAGTTCTTC.

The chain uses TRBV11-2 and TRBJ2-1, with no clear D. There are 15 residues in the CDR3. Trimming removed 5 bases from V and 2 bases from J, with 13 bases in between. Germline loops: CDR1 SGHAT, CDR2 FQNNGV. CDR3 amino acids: CASSMSQAPYNEQFF. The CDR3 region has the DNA TGTGCCAGCAGCATGAGTCAGGCCCCCTACAATGAGCAGTTCTTC.

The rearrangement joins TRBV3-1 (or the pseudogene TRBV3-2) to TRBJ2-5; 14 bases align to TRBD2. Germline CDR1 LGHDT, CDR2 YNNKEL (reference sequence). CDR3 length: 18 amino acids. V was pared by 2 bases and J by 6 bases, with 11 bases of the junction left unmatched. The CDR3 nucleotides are TGTGCCAGCAGCCAACTGACGACTAGCGGGGGGGCTAGAAAGACCCAGTACTTC. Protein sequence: CASSQLTTSGGARKTQYF.